This T cell receptor beta chain originates from a study of blood T cell repertoires in COVID-19. Looking at the study overall: Both acute and convalescent COVID-19 samples were obtained from the United States, Italy and Spain. From T cells, B-cell-depleted T cells, or PBMCs came the material, which was cDNA or gDNA.

Enrollment of patients from Seattle took place during active infection, with longitudinal follow-up. Methods used by the authors: Amplification from reference gene primers served as the basis for estimated nucleated cell counts. Clones were sequenced by immunoSEQ multiplex PCR, and TCRdb holds only the in-frame ones, with some missing. The V and J calls and clone size are taken from that table; D and trimming were inferred from the DNA. The table shows some 400,000 clones, with around 87% occurring only once. The receptor was derived from a woman aged 30 to 39 with COVID-19, enrolled during active disease. Sequenced input: peripheral blood.

CDR3 protein: CASSQGMGRGYEQYF. The DNA for the CDR3 is TGTGCCAGCAGCCAAGGGATGGGGAGAGGCTACGAGCAGTACTTC. The chain is built from TRBV7-8 and TRBJ2-7; tentative D call: TRBD2 (5 bases). V shed 5 bases and J shed 3 bases, with 17 bases lying between them. The germline CDR1 and CDR2 sequences are SGHVS and FQNEAQ. This CDR3 region has 15 residues.